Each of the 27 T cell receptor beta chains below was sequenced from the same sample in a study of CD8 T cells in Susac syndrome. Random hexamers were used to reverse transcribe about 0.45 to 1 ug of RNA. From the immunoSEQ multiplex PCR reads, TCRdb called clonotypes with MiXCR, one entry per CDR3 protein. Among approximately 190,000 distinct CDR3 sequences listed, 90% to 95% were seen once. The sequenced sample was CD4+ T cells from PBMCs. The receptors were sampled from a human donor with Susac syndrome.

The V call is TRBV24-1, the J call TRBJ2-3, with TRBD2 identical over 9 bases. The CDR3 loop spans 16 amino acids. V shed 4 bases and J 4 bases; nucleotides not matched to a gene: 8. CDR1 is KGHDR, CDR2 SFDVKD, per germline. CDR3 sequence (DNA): TGTGCCACCAGTGACGCGGGAGGGGGGTCGGCAGATACGCAGTATTTT. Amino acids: CATSDAGGGSADTQYF.

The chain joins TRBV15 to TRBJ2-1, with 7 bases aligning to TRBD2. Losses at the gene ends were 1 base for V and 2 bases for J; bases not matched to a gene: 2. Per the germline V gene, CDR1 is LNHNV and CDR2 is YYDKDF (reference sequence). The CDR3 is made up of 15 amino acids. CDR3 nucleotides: TGTGCCACCAGCAGAGCTAGCGGACCCTACAATGAGCAGTTCTTC. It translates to CATSRASGPYNEQFF.

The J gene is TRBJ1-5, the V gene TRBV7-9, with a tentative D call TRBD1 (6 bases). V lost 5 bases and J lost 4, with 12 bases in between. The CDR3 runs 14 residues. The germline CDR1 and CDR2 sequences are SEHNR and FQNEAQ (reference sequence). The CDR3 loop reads CASSPSGTNQPQHF. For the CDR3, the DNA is TGTGCCAGCAGCCCCTCCGGGACAAATCAGCCCCAGCATTTT.

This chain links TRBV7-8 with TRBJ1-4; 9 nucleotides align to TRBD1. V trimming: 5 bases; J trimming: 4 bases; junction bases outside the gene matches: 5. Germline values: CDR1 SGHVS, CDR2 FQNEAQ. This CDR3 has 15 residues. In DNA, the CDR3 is TGTGCCAGCAGCGCCGGACAGGGGATTAATGAAAAACTGTTTTTT. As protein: CASSAGQGINEKLFF.

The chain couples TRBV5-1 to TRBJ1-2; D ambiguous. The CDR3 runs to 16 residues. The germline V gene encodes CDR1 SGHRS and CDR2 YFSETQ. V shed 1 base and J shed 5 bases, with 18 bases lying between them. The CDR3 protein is CASSLRGEPVSYGYTF. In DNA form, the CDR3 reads TGCGCCAGCAGCTTGCGAGGAGAACCAGTATCGTATGGCTACACCTTC.

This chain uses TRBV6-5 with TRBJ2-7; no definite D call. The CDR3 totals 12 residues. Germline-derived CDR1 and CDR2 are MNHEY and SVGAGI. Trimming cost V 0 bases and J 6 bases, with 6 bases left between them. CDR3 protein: CASSYSGREQYF. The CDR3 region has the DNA TGTGCCAGCAGTTACTCCGGGCGCGAGCAGTACTTC.

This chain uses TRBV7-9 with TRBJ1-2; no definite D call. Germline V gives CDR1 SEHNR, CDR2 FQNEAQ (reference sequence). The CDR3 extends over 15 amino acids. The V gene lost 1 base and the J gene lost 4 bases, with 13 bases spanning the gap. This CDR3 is CASSLDGRFSYGYTF. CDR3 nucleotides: TGTGCCAGCAGCTTAGACGGACGGTTCAGCTATGGCTACACCTTC.

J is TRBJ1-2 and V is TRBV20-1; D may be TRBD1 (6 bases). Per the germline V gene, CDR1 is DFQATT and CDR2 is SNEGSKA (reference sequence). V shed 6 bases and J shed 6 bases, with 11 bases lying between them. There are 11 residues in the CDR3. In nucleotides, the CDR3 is TGCAGTGCCACAGGGTCCCATGGCTACACCTTC. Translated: CSATGSHGYTF.

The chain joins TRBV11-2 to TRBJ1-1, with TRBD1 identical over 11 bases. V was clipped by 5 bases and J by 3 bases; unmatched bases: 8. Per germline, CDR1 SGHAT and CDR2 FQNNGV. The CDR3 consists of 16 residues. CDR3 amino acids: CASSQGTGGRDTEAFF. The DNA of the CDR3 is TGTGCCAGCAGCCAGGGGACAGGGGGAAGGGACACTGAAGCTTTCTTT.

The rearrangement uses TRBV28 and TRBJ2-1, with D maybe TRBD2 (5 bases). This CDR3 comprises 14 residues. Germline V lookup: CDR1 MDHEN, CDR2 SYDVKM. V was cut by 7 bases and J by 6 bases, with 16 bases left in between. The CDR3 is CASISANRGNEQFF. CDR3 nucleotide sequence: TGTGCCAGCATATCCGCAAACCGGGGCAATGAGCAGTTCTTC.

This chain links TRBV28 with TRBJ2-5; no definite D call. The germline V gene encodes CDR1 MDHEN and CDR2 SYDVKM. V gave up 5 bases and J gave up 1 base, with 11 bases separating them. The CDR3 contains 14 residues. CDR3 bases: TGTGCCAGCAGTAGGTCGGCCGGCCAAGAGACCCAGTACTTC. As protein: CASSRSAGQETQYF. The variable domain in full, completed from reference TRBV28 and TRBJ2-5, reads DVKVTQSSRYLVKRTGEKVFLECVQDMDHENMFWYRQDPGLGLRLIYFSYDVKMKEKGDIPEGYSVSREKKERFSLILESASTNQTSMYLCASSRSAGQETQYFGPGTRLLVL.

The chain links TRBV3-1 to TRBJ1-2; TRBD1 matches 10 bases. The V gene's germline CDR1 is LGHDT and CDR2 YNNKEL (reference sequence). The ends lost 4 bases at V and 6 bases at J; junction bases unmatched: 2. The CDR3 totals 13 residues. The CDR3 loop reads CASSRQGADGYTF. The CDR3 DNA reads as TGTGCCAGCAGCCGACAGGGGGCGGATGGCTACACCTTC. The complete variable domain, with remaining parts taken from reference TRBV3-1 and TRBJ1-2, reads DTAVSQTPKYLVTQMGNDKSIKCEQNLGHDTMYWYKQDSKKFLKIMFSYNNKELIINETVPNRFSPKSPDKAHLNLHINSLELGDSAVYFCASSRQGADGYTFGSGTRLTVV.

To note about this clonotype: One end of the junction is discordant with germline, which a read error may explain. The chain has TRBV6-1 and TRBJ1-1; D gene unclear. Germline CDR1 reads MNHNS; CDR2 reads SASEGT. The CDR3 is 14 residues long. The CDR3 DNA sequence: TGTGCCAGCAGGGAAGAAGGGTGGAACACTGAAGCTTTCTTT. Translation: CASREEGWNTEAFF.

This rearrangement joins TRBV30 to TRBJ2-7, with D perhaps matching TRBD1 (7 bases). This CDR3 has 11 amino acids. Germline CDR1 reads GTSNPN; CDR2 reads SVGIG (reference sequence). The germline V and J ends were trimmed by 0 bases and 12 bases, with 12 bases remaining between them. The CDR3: CAWSVSGQAYF. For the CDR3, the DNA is TGTGCCTGGAGTGTTAGCGGACAGGCGTACTTC.

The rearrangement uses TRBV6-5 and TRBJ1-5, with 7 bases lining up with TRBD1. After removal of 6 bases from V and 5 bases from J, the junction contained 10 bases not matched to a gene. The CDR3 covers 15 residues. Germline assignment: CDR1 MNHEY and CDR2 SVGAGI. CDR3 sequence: CASRLDRDRDQPQHF. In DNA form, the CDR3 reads TGTGCCAGCAGGCTAGACAGGGATCGCGATCAGCCCCAGCATTTT.

The CDR3 region has the DNA TGTGCCAGCAGTTTGCGACCACTTAATGAAAAACTGTTTTTT. Its protein is CASSLRPLNEKLFF. The V gene is TRBV28, the J gene TRBJ1-4, with D unresolved. V was shortened by 3 bases and J by 4 bases, with 9 bases between the two germline ends. CDR1 and CDR2 (germline): MDHEN, SYDVKM. This CDR3 comprises 14 residues.

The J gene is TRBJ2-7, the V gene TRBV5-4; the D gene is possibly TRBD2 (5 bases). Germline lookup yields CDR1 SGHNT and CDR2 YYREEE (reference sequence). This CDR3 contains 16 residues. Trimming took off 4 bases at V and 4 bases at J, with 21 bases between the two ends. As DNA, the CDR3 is TGTGCCAGCAGCCGGACCTCCTCAGCGGTAAAGTACGAGCAGTACTTC. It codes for CASSRTSSAVKYEQYF. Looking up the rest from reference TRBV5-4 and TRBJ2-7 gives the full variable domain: ETGVTQSPTHLIKTRGQQVTLRCSSQSGHNTVSWYQQALGQGPQFIFQYYREEENGRGNFPPRFSGLQFPNYSSELNVNALELDDSALYLCASSRTSSAVKYEQYFGPGTRLTVT.

CDR3 sequence (DNA): TGCAGTGCTAGAGATTACCAATCGGGGGTGTTGTGGCGGGAGGAATCCTACGAGCAGTACTTC. Translation gives CSARDYQSGVLWREESYEQYF. The J gene is TRBJ2-7, the V gene TRBV20-1, with TRBD2 identical over 8 bases. This CDR3 is built from 21 residues. Germline values: CDR1 DFQATT, CDR2 SNEGSKA (reference sequence). The ends lost 0 bases at V and 1 base at J; junction bases unmatched: 23.

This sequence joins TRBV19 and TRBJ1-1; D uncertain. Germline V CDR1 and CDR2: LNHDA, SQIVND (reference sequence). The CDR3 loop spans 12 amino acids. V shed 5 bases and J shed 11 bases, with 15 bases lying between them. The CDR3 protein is CASSFQSSSAFF. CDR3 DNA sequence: TGTGCCAGTAGTTTCCAGAGCTCGTCGGCTTTCTTT.

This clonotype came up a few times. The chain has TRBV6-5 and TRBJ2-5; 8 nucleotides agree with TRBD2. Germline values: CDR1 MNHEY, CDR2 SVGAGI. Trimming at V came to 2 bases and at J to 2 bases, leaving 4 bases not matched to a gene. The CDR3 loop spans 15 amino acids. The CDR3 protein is CASSYSGGLQETQYF. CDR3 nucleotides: TGTGCCAGCAGTTACAGCGGGGGTTTGCAAGAGACCCAGTACTTC.

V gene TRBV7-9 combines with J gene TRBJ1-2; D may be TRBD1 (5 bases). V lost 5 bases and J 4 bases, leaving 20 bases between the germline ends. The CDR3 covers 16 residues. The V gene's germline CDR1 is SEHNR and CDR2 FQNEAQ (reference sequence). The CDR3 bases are TGTGCCAGCAGCACATCCGGGACTCCAAGAACCTATGGCTACACCTTC. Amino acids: CASSTSGTPRTYGYTF.

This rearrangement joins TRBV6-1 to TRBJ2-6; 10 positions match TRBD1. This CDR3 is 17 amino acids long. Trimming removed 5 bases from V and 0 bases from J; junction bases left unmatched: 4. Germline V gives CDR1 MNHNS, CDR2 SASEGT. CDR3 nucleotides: TGTGCCAGCAGTCGCCGGGACAGGGGCTCTGGGGCCAACGTCCTGACTTTC. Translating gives CASSRRDRGSGANVLTF.

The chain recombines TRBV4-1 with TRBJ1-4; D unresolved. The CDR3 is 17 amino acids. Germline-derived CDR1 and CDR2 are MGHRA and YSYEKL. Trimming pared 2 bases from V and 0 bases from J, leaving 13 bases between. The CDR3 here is CASSQPVLVATNEKLFF. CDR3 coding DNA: TGCGCCAGCAGCCAACCGGTCCTCGTTGCAACTAATGAAAAACTGTTTTTT.

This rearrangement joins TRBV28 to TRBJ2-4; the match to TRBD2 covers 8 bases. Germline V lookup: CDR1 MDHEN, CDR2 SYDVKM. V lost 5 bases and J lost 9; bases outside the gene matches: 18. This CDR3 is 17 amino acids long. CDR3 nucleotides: TGTGCCAGCAGTACCTCCGCAGCGGGAGTGGCTTTTGGCATTCAGTACTTC. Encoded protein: CASSTSAAGVAFGIQYF.

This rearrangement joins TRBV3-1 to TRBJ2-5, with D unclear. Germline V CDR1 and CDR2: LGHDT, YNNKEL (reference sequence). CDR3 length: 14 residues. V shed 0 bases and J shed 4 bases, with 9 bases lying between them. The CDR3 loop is CASSQDINRETQYF. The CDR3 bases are TGTGCCAGCAGCCAAGACATAAACAGAGAGACCCAGTACTTC.

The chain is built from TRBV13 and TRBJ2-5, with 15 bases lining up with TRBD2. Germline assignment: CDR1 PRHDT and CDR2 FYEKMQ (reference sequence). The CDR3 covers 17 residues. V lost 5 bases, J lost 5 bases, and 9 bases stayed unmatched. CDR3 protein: CASSPRTSGGVWETQYF. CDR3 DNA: TGTGCCAGCAGCCCGCGGACTAGCGGGGGGGTCTGGGAGACCCAGTACTTC.

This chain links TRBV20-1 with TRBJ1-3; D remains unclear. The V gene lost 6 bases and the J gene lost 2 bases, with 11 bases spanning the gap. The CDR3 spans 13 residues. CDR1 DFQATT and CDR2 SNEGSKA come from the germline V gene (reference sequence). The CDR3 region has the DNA TGCAGTGCAAAGCGAGTAGCTGGAAACACCATATATTTT. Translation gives CSAKRVAGNTIYF.